The 14 T cell receptor beta chains below were found in one sample sequenced in a study of CD8 T cells in Susac syndrome. When the RNA was reverse transcribed, random hexamers were used with an input of about 0.45 to 1 ug. A single record per CDR3 protein comes from TCRdb applying MiXCR to the immunoSEQ multiplex PCR reads. Of some 150,000 distinct CDR3 sequences in the sample, approximately 93% were seen once. Source material: CD4+ T cells from PBMCs. All receptors derive from a human donor in good health.

The V call is TRBV7-2, the J call TRBJ2-1; perhaps TRBD2 as D (7 bases). V lost 5 bases and J 7 bases, leaving 21 bases between the germline ends. Per germline, CDR1 SGHTA and CDR2 FQGNSA. The CDR3 is 16 amino acids. CDR3: CASSPLGGVLVNEQFF. In nucleotides, the CDR3 is TGTGCCAGCAGCCCCCTAGGGGGGGTTCTCGTAAATGAGCAGTTCTTC. The full variable domain, completed using reference TRBV7-2 and TRBJ2-1, is GAGVSQSPSNKVTEKGKDVELRCDPISGHTALYWYRQSLGQGLEFLIYFQGNSAPDKSGLPSDRFSAERTGGSVSTLTIQRTQQEDSAVYLCASSPLGGVLVNEQFFGPGTRLTVL.

This chain joins TRBV27 and TRBJ1-4; D might be TRBD1 (5 bases). Germline V gene data show CDR1 as MNHEY and CDR2 as SMNVEV (reference sequence). The CDR3 is 13 amino acids. With 10 bases removed from V and 14 bases from J, the gap between germline ends came to 23 bases. The CDR3 here is CATRRDGHLALFF. For the CDR3, the DNA is TGTGCCACCAGACGGGACGGCCACTTGGCTCTGTTTTTT.

The sample holds one count of this clonotype. The chain carries TRBV18 and TRBJ1-2; no firm D call. Germline V lookup: CDR1 KGHSH, CDR2 LQKENI. There are 14 residues in the CDR3. The V gene lost 0 bases and the J gene lost 2 bases, with 7 bases spanning the gap. This chain's CDR3 is CASSPPYGNYGYTF. CDR3 DNA: TGTGCCAGCTCACCACCATACGGGAACTATGGCTACACCTTC. The whole variable domain, filled in from reference TRBV18 and TRBJ1-2, reads NAGVMQNPRHLVRRRGQEARLRCSPMKGHSHVYWYRQLPEEGLKFMVYLQKENIIDESGMPKERFSAEFPKEGPSILRIQQVVRGDSAAYFCASSPPYGNYGYTFGSGTRLTVV.

This rearrangement joins TRBV7-8 to TRBJ2-5; D not resolved. The V and J ends lost 2 bases and 1 base respectively, with 8 bases between them. The CDR3 spans 14 residues. Germline V gene sequence: CDR1 SGHVS, CDR2 FQNEAQ. The CDR3 sequence: CASSLRQTQETQYF. CDR3 coding DNA: TGTGCCAGCAGCTTAAGGCAAACCCAAGAGACCCAGTACTTC.

This chain joins TRBV5-1 and TRBJ1-5, with 8 bases identical to TRBD1. The CDR3 runs 16 residues. Germline CDR1 is SGHRS and CDR2 is YFSETQ. V was clipped by 0 bases and J by 2 bases; unmatched bases: 4. The CDR3 here is CASSLGTGIGNQPQHF. CDR3 bases: TGCGCCAGCAGCTTGGGGACAGGGATCGGCAATCAGCCCCAGCATTTT.

The gene calls are TRBV11-2 and TRBJ2-7; D unclear. CDR1 and CDR2 from the germline V gene are SGHAT and FQNNGV. Trimming shortened V by 2 bases and J by 5 bases, and 13 bases separated the two germline ends. CDR3 length: 14 residues. The CDR3 region has the DNA TGTGCCAGCAGCTTAATGGCGAGGAGCCACGAGCAGTACTTC. This translates into CASSLMARSHEQYF.

The CDR3 here is CASSQEKGRFTEAFF. The CDR3 DNA follows: TGTGCCAGCAGCCAAGAGAAGGGGCGCTTCACTGAAGCTTTCTTT. This chain links TRBV14 with TRBJ1-1; TRBD1 might be the D (5 bases). The V and J ends lost 0 bases and 4 bases respectively, with 12 bases between them. Germline CDR1 and CDR2: SGHDN and FVKESK. CDR3 length equals 15 residues.

The chain has TRBV6-5 and TRBJ2-7; TRBD1 agrees at 8 bases. This CDR3 spans 15 amino acids. CDR1 and CDR2 from the germline V gene are MNHEY and SVGAGI. V shed 0 bases and J 3 bases; nucleotides not matched to a gene: 4. The CDR3 here is CASSYSSGGRYEQYF. CDR3 in DNA: TGTGCCAGCAGTTACTCGTCAGGGGGCCGCTACGAGCAGTACTTC.

This sequence joins TRBV5-1 and TRBJ2-1, with D hard to call. The V end lost 6 bases, the J end lost 6 bases, and 7 bases lay between the germline ends. Germline V gene data show CDR1 as SGHRS and CDR2 as YFSETQ. The CDR3 contains 11 residues. The CDR3 sequence: CASKRTNEQFF. The CDR3 nucleotides are TGCGCCAGCAAGAGGACCAATGAGCAGTTCTTC. The full variable domain, rest sourced from reference TRBV5-1 and TRBJ2-1, is KAGVTQTPRYLIKTRGQQVTLSCSPISGHRSVSWYQQTPGQGLQFLFEYFSETQRNKGNFPGRFSGRQFSNSRSEMNVSTLELGDSALYLCASKRTNEQFFGPGTRLTVL.

This rearrangement joins TRBV3-1 to TRBJ2-5; D may be TRBD1 or TRBD2 (6 bases each). Between the trimmed V and J ends, which lost 0 bases and 5 bases, there was a span of 10 bases. The CDR3 covers 14 residues. The germline CDR1 and CDR2 sequences are LGHDT and YNNKEL (reference sequence). The CDR3 region is CASSQDGGGETQYF. The DNA for the CDR3 is TGTGCCAGCAGCCAAGACGGAGGGGGGGAGACCCAGTACTTC.

The chain is built from TRBV20-1 and TRBJ1-4; perhaps TRBD1 as D (5 bases). The CDR3 spans 16 residues. The V end was cut by 4 bases, the J end by 5 bases, with 20 bases between. Germline-derived CDR1 and CDR2 are DFQATT and SNEGSKA (reference sequence). In DNA, the CDR3 is TGCAGTGCTACAGACGTTAATCAGGGCGTCAATGAAAAACTGTTTTTT. Protein: CSATDVNQGVNEKLFF.

The V and J genes are TRBV20-1 and TRBJ2-5; the D gene is possibly TRBD2 (5 bases). In germline, CDR1 is DFQATT, CDR2 SNEGSKA (reference sequence). V was trimmed by 0 bases and J by 1 base, leaving 9 bases between them. The CDR3 contains 14 residues. The CDR3 sequence: CSARDLRVQETQYF. The CDR3 DNA reads as TGCAGTGCTAGAGATCTGCGGGTCCAAGAGACCCAGTACTTC.

V usage is TRBV29-1 and J usage is TRBJ1-5, with D possibly matching TRBD1 (5 bases). V dropped 7 bases and J dropped 0 bases, with 7 bases sitting between them. CDR1 and CDR2 from the germline V gene are SQVTM and ANQGSEA. The CDR3 spans 12 residues. The CDR3 reads CSGGNSNQPQHF. Here the CDR3 DNA reads TGCAGCGGGGGCAATAGCAATCAGCCCCAGCATTTT.

The chain couples TRBV5-1 to TRBJ2-5; D is unclear. Deletions cut 0 bases from V and 0 bases from J, with 9 bases between. Germline V gene lookup returns CDR1 SGHRS and CDR2 YFSETQ. The CDR3 has 15 residues. CDR3 sequence (DNA): TGCGCCAGCAGCTTGGCAGCAGCAAACCAAGAGACCCAGTACTTC. Translated, it gives CASSLAAANQETQYF.